These T cell receptor beta chains were read from a single sample in a study of T cell responses to AZD1222 COVID-19 vaccine. Profiled with immunoSEQ multiplex PCR; TCRdb holds only in-frame clones, not every one. Here the sample spans roughly 70,000 clones, roughly 84% being singletons. The sequencing here drew on peripheral blood, taken on day 0 of AZD1222 vaccination. The receptors were gathered from an adult in good health. Both conserved end residues are part of each CDR3. Fields, in order: V gene, J gene, D gene, clone size, CDR3 DNA, CDR3 protein. A D gene is named only where the DNA matches it firmly. The listing skips clone size in some rows; elsewhere it reads once, few, many or a size class.

>TRBV28|TRBJ2-7|.|.
TGTGCCAGCATCGGTCCTGGGGTACGCTACGAGCAGTACTTC
CASIGPGVRYEQYF
>TRBV18|TRBJ2-1|TRBD2|.
TGTGCCAGCTCACTACGTGAGACTAGCGGGAGAGGTACAGATGAGCAGTTCTTC
CASSLRETSGRGTDEQFF
>TRBV5-6|TRBJ1-2|.|.
TGTGCCAGCAGTAAGGGCTACACCTTC
CASSKGYTF
>TRBV5-5|TRBJ1-6|.|.
TGTGCCAGCAGCTTGGTAGACGGAAATTCACCCCTCCACTTT
CASSLVDGNSPLHF
>TRBV30|TRBJ1-1|.|.
TGTGCCTGGAACAGGGATGGGACTGAAGCTTTCTTT
CAWNRDGTEAFF
>TRBV19|TRBJ2-3|.|.
TGTGCCAGTAGTATAAGGGATGGTACAGATACGCAGTATTTT
CASSIRDGTDTQYF
>TRBV6-5|TRBJ1-1|.|.
TGTGCCAGCAGAAAAGACGGTTGGAACACTGAAGCTTTCTTT
CASRKDGWNTEAFF
>TRBV5-1|TRBJ1-6|TRBD1|.
TGCGCCAGCAGCCCTACGACAGGGGAAAATTCACCCCTCCACTTT
CASSPTTGENSPLHF
>TRBV29-1|TRBJ2-1|.|.
TGCAGCGTTGAGTACCTATCGGAGCAGTTCTTC
CSVEYLSEQFF
>TRBV5-1|TRBJ2-5|.|.
TGCGCCAGCAGCTTCCGGGAGACCCAGTACTTC
CASSFRETQYF
>TRBV2|TRBJ2-2|.|.
TGTGCCAGCAGCCTGGGAAGGGGCACCGGGGAGCTGTTTTTT
CASSLGRGTGELFF
>TRBV5-1|TRBJ2-7|.|.
TGCGCCAGCAGCACTACCCCCTACGAGCAGTACTTC
CASSTTPYEQYF
>TRBV28|TRBJ2-1|TRBD2|once
TGTGCCAGCAGTTTACCCAGCGGGAGGGCCTCGAATGAGCAGTTCTTC
CASSLPSGRASNEQFF
>TRBV7-9|TRBJ1-2|.|.
TGTGCCAGCAGCTCCGGCTGGGGCTACACCTTC
CASSSGWGYTF
>TRBV18|TRBJ2-3|.|.
TGTGCCAGCTCAGGAGCGAGTAGCACAGATACGCAGTATTTT
CASSGASSTDTQYF
>TRBV11-3|TRBJ1-1|.|.
TGTGCCAGCAGCTTAGATAGGCGGTACACTGAAGCTTTCTTT
CASSLDRRYTEAFF
>TRBV11-3|TRBJ2-1|.|.
TGTGCCAGCAGCCTAGAGGGTGGAGGGGGGCACAATGAGCAGTTCTTC
CASSLEGGGGHNEQFF
>TRBV24-1|TRBJ2-3|.|.
TGTGCCACCAGTGATCCGGGGGACACAGATACGCAGTATTTT
CATSDPGDTDTQYF
>TRBV18|TRBJ1-4|.|.
TGTGCCAGCTCACCAAGCCGTATGGGAACTAATGAAAAACTGTTTTTT
CASSPSRMGTNEKLFF
>TRBV28|TRBJ1-1|TRBD1|.
TGTGCCAGCAGTTTCTGGGACAGGGTGAACACTGAAGCTTTCTTT
CASSFWDRVNTEAFF
>TRBV7-3|TRBJ2-2|TRBD2|once
TGTGCCAGCAGCCTACTAGCGGAAGACACCGGGGAGCTGTTTTTT
CASSLLAEDTGELFF
>TRBV10-3|TRBJ2-3|TRBD1|.
TGTGCCATCAGTAGTCGAGGGGGCGCAGATACGCAGTATTTT
CAISSRGGADTQYF
>TRBV11-1|TRBJ1-2|.|.
TGTGCCAGCAGCTTGAGGTGGGGGACCGGCTACACCTTC
CASSLRWGTGYTF
>TRBV11-2|TRBJ1-1|.|once
TGTGCCAGCAGCTCATCTGACTGGAACACTGAAGCTTTCTTT
CASSSSDWNTEAFF
>TRBV4-1|TRBJ1-6|.|.
TGCGCCAGCAGCCATAACCATTCACCCCTCCACTTT
CASSHNHSPLHF
>TRBV5-5|TRBJ1-3|.|.
TGTGCCAGCAGCTCGACGGTGGGGATCTCCTCTGGAAACACCATATATTTT
CASSSTVGISSGNTIYF
>TRBV6-2/TRBV6-3|TRBJ2-2|TRBD1|.
TGTGCCAGCAGTTACAAAATGGGGACAGGGAACACCGGGGAGCTGTTTTTT
CASSYKMGTGNTGELFF
>TRBV2|TRBJ1-5|.|once
TGTGCCAGCAGTGTCTCAGGGGCAGGCAATCAGCCCCAGCATTTT
CASSVSGAGNQPQHF
>TRBV7-2|TRBJ2-2|TRBD1|.
TGTGCCAGCAGCCCTGACAGGGTGGTAGCCGGGGAGCTGTTTTTT
CASSPDRVVAGELFF
>TRBV28|TRBJ2-1|.|.
TGTGCCAGCAGTTTTTTACTTCAATTAACAGGGAGCTCCTACAATGAGCAGTTCTTC
CASSFLLQLTGSSYNEQFF
>TRBV3-1/TRBV3-2|TRBJ2-7|.|.
TGTGCCAGCAGCCATGGCGGACCCTACGAGCAGTACTTC
CASSHGGPYEQYF
>TRBV5-8|TRBJ1-2|TRBD1|.
TGTGCCAGCAGCTTGGTGGCTGGGACAGACTGGGTCTATGGCTACACCTTC
CASSLVAGTDWVYGYTF